Listed here are 21 T cell receptor beta chains from one sample, sequenced in a study of T cell responses to AZD1222 COVID-19 vaccine. Produced via immunoSEQ multiplex PCR; TCRdb's table is partial and in-frame only. The sample carries roughly 170,000 clones, roughly 93% recorded once. Sample: peripheral blood, taken on day 0 of AZD1222 vaccination. Receptors originate from an adult in good health.

The chain links TRBV29-1 to TRBJ1-2; TRBD1 matches at 7 bases. This CDR3 is 13 amino acids long. Germline-derived CDR1 and CDR2 are SQVTM and ANQGSEA. Unmatched junction bases numbered 6, after V lost 4 bases and J lost 4 bases. The CDR3 region is CSVVQGGSYGYTF. CDR3 DNA sequence: TGCAGCGTTGTGCAGGGGGGAAGCTATGGCTACACCTTC. Complete variable domain (other parts from reference TRBV29-1 and TRBJ1-2): SAVISQKPSRDICQRGTSLTIQCQVDSQVTMMFWYRQQPGQSLTLIATANQGSEATYESGFVIDKFPISRPNLTFSTLTVSNMSPEDSSIYLCSVVQGGSYGYTFGSGTRLTVV.

This clone was detected only once. This chain connects TRBV9 to TRBJ1-1, with D perhaps TRBD1 (5 bases). Germline V gene lookup returns CDR1 SGDLS and CDR2 YYNGEE. The CDR3 loop spans 16 amino acids. With 4 bases removed from V and 1 base from J, the gap between germline ends came to 17 bases. CDR3 residues: CASSPNPGLTNTEAFF. In nucleotides, the CDR3 is TGTGCCAGCAGCCCCAATCCGGGACTGACGAACACTGAAGCTTTCTTT.

This chain joins TRBV11-3 and TRBJ1-1; D gene ambiguous. The germline CDR1 and CDR2 sequences are SGHNT and YENEEA. The CDR3 spans 16 residues. V lost 5 bases to trimming and J lost 0 bases, with 16 bases between them. Here the CDR3 DNA reads TGTGCCAGCAGCGCTCGAGGGATGGCTATGAACACTGAAGCTTTCTTT. Amino acids: CASSARGMAMNTEAFF.

The chain uses TRBV5-5 and TRBJ1-1, with TRBD1 identical over 9 bases. The CDR3 has 16 residues. Trimming took 5 bases from V and 7 from J; bases not matched to a gene: 15. Germline assignment: CDR1 SGHKS and CDR2 YYEKEE (reference sequence). CDR3 sequence: CASSLSTGQGIGEAFF. The DNA of the CDR3 is TGTGCCAGCAGTCTCTCGACCGGACAGGGGATCGGTGAAGCTTTCTTT.

The V and J genes are TRBV10-3 and TRBJ2-1; weak D call: TRBD1 (6 bases). The CDR3 contains 14 residues. Germline CDR1 is ENHRY and CDR2 is SYGVKD. Trimming stripped 3 bases from V and 9 bases from J, with 15 bases between. CDR3 nucleotides: TGTGCCATCAGTGACCGAGCAACAGGGCCTGAGCAGTTCTTC. Protein product: CAISDRATGPEQFF.

The chain recombines TRBV10-3 with TRBJ1-6; TRBD1 matches at 7 bases. Germline trimming cut 4 bases from V and 7 bases from J; bases unmatched to any gene: 7. The germline V gene has CDR1 ENHRY and CDR2 SYGVKD. The CDR3 sequence is 15 residues long. The CDR3 region has the DNA TGTGCCATCAGTGCCCGTGGGGGACAGAATTCACCCCTCCACTTT. It yields the protein CAISARGGQNSPLHF.

In DNA, the CDR3 is TGCAGCGTTGTCGTTTGGGTCGGAGGGGCTCCGGCAAATCAGCCCCAGCATTTT. Its protein product is CSVVVWVGGAPANQPQHF. The chain combines TRBV29-1 with TRBJ1-5; D is possibly TRBD1 (5 bases). V gave up 4 bases and J gave up 4 bases, with 26 bases separating them. Germline-derived CDR1 and CDR2 are SQVTM and ANQGSEA. This CDR3 is built from 18 residues.

The CDR3 loop reads CASSLAAENSPLHF. CDR3 DNA: TGCGCCAGCAGCTTGGCGGCGGAGAATTCACCCCTCCACTTT. This rearrangement joins TRBV5-1 to TRBJ1-6; D gene unclear. Germline V lookup: CDR1 SGHRS, CDR2 YFSETQ. The CDR3 loop spans 14 amino acids. Trimming stripped 0 bases from V and 7 bases from J, with 8 bases between.

The V call is TRBV12-3 or TRBV12-4, the J call TRBJ2-7; D is unclear. Trimming removed 6 bases at V and 0 bases at J, with 3 bases between. This CDR3 is built from 11 residues. The CDR3 region is CASSNSYEQYF. The CDR3 DNA is TGTGCCAGCAGCAACTCCTACGAGCAGTACTTC.

V usage is TRBV18 and J usage is TRBJ1-5, with D possibly being TRBD1 (5 bases). Trimming stripped 0 bases from V and 9 bases from J, with 9 bases between. This CDR3 has 13 amino acids. Germline V gives CDR1 KGHSH, CDR2 LQKENI. CDR3 sequence (DNA): TGTGCCAGCTCACCACCCGATGGGGGGCCCCAGCATTTT. This sequence encodes CASSPPDGGPQHF.

The chain carries TRBV5-1 and TRBJ2-7, with D unclear. Trimming shortened V by 0 bases and J by 3 bases, and 13 bases separated the two germline ends. There are 15 residues in the CDR3. The V gene's germline CDR1 is SGHRS and CDR2 YFSETQ. The CDR3 region has the DNA TGCGCCAGCAGCTTGGTTGTCGGTTCAGTCTACGAGCAGTACTTC. Translating it yields CASSLVVGSVYEQYF.

This clone was observed a handful of times. The gene calls are TRBV7-2 and TRBJ1-1, with a weak D call TRBD1 (6 bases). With 5 bases removed from V and 4 bases from J, the gap between germline ends came to 17 bases. The CDR3 loop spans 15 amino acids. Per germline, CDR1 SGHTA and CDR2 FQGNSA. CDR3 nucleotides: TGTGCCAGCAGCCCATGGGCCCGAGGGGGCACTGAAGCTTTCTTT. It is translated as CASSPWARGGTEAFF.

The chain uses TRBV7-2 and TRBJ1-6; 9 nucleotides align to TRBD1. The CDR3 runs to 15 residues. Looked up from germline, CDR1 is SGHTA and CDR2 is FQGNSA. The ends lost 4 bases at V and 6 bases at J; junction bases unmatched: 4. The CDR3, as DNA: TGTGCCAGCAGCTGGGGACAGGGCGGTAATTCACCCCTCCACTTT. This codes for CASSWGQGGNSPLHF.

The rearrangement uses TRBV5-1 and TRBJ2-7, with D perhaps TRBD2 (5 bases). Germline V gene lookup returns CDR1 SGHRS and CDR2 YFSETQ. The length of the CDR3 is 15 residues. Trimming removed 0 bases at V and 6 bases at J, with 16 bases between. CDR3 coding DNA: TGCGCCAGCAGCTTGGCCCCAGGAGGTTCGGGCGAGCAGTACTTC. As protein: CASSLAPGGSGEQYF.

The V and J genes are TRBV28 and TRBJ1-1, with 11 bases fitting TRBD1. The ends lost 6 bases at V and 6 bases at J; junction bases unmatched: 3. The CDR3 sequence is 13 residues long. Germline V gives CDR1 MDHEN, CDR2 SYDVKM. CDR3 residues: CASRSGQGAEAFF. In DNA, the CDR3 is TGTGCCAGCAGGTCGGGACAGGGGGCTGAAGCTTTCTTT.

In its sample, this clone was seen once. The gene calls are TRBV5-1 and TRBJ1-3; 8 nucleotides agree with TRBD1. This CDR3 is built from 18 residues. The V gene's germline CDR1 is SGHRS and CDR2 YFSETQ. The V gene end was trimmed by 0 bases and the J gene end by 0 bases; junction bases not matched to a gene: 8. CDR3 DNA: TGCGCCAGCAGCTTGGTATCCGGACAGGGCGTCTCTGGAAACACCATATATTTT. This gives the protein CASSLVSGQGVSGNTIYF.

This clone was detected only a few times. This chain uses TRBV28 with TRBJ1-1; D uncertain. Germline values: CDR1 MDHEN, CDR2 SYDVKM. CDR3 length: 12 residues. Deletions cut 9 bases from V and 1 base from J, with 9 bases between. This chain's CDR3 is CASLTGNTEAFF. The CDR3 nucleotides are TGTGCCAGTCTGACGGGGAACACTGAAGCTTTCTTT.

The chain has TRBV9 and TRBJ2-3; D ambiguous. CDR1 and CDR2 from the germline V gene are SGDLS and YYNGEE. Trimming pared 4 bases from V and 2 bases from J, leaving 14 bases between. This CDR3 has 15 residues. Written as DNA, the CDR3 is TGTGCCAGCAGCCCAAAGGGCCTGGCCACAGATACGCAGTATTTT. Amino acids: CASSPKGLATDTQYF.

The rearrangement uses TRBV30 and TRBJ1-1; D gene ambiguous. V lost 5 bases and J lost 1, with 8 bases in between. The germline gives CDR1 GTSNPN, CDR2 SVGIG (reference sequence). This CDR3 comprises 12 residues. Here the CDR3 reads CAWDGRNTEAFF. In DNA form, the CDR3 reads TGTGCCTGGGACGGTCGGAACACTGAAGCTTTCTTT.

The chain combines TRBV6-1 with TRBJ1-6, with D uncertain. Germline V lookup: CDR1 MNHNS, CDR2 SASEGT. V was clipped by 2 bases and J by 8 bases, with 4 bases between them. The CDR3 contains 12 residues. CDR3 sequence reads: CASSEHYSPLHF. In DNA form, the CDR3 reads TGTGCCAGCAGTGAACATTATTCACCCCTCCACTTT.

The CDR3 nucleotides read TGTGCCAGCAGCCAAAGACAGGGTGTGAATGAAAAACTGTTTTTT. Amino acid sequence: CASSQRQGVNEKLFF. The rearrangement joins TRBV4-2 to TRBJ1-4; TRBD1 aligns across 7 bases. This CDR3 is 15 amino acids long. The V segment lost 2 bases and the J segment 5 bases; nucleotides outside the gene matches: 5. Germline V gene lookup returns CDR1 LGHNA and CDR2 YNFKEQ.